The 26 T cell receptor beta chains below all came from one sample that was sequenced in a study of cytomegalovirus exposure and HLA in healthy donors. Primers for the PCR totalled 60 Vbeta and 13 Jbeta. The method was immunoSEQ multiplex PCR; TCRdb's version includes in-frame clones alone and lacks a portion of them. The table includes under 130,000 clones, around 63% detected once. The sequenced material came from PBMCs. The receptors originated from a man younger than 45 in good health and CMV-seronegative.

CDR3 bases: TGCAGCGTTTCGTGGGAGGCGACGGGCAATGAGCAGTTCTTC. It codes for CSVSWEATGNEQFF. The chain links TRBV29-1 to TRBJ2-1; TRBD2 might be the D (6 bases). The CDR3 is 14 amino acids. V lost 5 bases, J lost 6 bases, and 17 bases lay in between. Per the germline V gene, CDR1 is SQVTM and CDR2 is ANQGSEA.

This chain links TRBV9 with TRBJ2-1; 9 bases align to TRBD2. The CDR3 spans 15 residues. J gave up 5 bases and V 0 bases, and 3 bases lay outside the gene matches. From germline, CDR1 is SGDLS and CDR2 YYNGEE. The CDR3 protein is CASSVDPSGDNEQFF. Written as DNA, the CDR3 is TGTGCCAGCAGCGTAGATCCTAGCGGGGACAATGAGCAGTTCTTC. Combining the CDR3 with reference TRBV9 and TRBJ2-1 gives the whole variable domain DSGVTQTPKHLITATGQRVTLRCSPRSGDLSVYWYQQSLDQGLQFLIQYYNGEERAKGNILERFSAQQFPDLHSELNLSSLELGDSALYFCASSVDPSGDNEQFFGPGTRLTVL.

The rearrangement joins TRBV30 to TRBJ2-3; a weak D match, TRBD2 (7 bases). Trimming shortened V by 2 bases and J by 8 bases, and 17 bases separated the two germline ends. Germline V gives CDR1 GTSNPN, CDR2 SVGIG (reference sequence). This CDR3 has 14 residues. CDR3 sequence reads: CAWSRDYLRGTQYF. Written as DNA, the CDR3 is TGTGCCTGGAGTCGGGACTACCTCAGGGGTACGCAGTATTTT.

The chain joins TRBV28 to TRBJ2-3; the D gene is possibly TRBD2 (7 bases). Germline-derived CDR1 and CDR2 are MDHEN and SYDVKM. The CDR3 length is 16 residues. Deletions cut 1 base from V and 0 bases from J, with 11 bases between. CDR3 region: CASSLLQGGSTDTQYF. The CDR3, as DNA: TGTGCCAGCAGTTTATTACAGGGAGGGAGCACAGATACGCAGTATTTT. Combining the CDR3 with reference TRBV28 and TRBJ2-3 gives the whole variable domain DVKVTQSSRYLVKRTGEKVFLECVQDMDHENMFWYRQDPGLGLRLIYFSYDVKMKEKGDIPEGYSVSREKKERFSLILESASTNQTSMYLCASSLLQGGSTDTQYFGPGTRLTVL.

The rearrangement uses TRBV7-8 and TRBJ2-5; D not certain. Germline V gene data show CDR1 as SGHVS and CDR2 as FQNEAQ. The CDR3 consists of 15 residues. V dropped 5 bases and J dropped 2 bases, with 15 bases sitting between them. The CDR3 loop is CASSPGRSQQETQYF. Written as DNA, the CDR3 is TGTGCCAGCAGCCCAGGTCGAAGCCAACAAGAGACCCAGTACTTC.

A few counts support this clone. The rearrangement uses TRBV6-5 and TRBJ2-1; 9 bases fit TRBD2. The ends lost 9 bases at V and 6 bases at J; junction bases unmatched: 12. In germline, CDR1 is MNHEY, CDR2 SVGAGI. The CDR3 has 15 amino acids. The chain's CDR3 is CASTKKRGVFNEQFF. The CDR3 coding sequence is TGTGCCAGTACCAAAAAGCGGGGGGTGTTCAATGAGCAGTTCTTC.

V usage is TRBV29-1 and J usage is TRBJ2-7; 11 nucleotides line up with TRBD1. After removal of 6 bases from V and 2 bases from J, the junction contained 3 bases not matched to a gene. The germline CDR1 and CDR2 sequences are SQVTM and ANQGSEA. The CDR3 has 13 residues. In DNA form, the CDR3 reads TGCAGCGTATGGGACAGGGGGACCTACGAGCAGTACTTC. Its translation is CSVWDRGTYEQYF.

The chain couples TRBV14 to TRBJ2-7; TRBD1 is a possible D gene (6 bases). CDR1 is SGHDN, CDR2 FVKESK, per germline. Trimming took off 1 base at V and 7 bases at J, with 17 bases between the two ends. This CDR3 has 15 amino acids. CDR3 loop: CASSQGLGGPWEQYF. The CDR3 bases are TGTGCCAGCAGCCAAGGGTTAGGGGGACCCTGGGAGCAGTACTTC.

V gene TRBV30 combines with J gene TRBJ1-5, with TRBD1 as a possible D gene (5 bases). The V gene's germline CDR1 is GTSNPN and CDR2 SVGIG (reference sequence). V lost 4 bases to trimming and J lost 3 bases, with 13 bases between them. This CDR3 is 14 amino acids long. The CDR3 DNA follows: TGTGCCTGGAATGGTCCAGGGAACAATCAGCCCCAGCATTTT. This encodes CAWNGPGNNQPQHF.

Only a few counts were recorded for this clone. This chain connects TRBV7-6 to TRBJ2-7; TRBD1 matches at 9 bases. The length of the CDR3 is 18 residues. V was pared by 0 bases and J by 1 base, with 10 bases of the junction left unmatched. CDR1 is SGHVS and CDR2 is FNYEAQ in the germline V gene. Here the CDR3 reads CASSLAPYQTGGSYEQYF. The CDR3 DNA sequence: TGTGCCAGCAGCTTAGCTCCATACCAGACAGGGGGGTCCTACGAGCAGTACTTC.

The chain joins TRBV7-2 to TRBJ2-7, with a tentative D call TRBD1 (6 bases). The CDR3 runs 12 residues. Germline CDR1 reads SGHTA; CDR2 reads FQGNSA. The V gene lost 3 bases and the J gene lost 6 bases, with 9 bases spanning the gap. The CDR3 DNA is TGTGCCAGCAGCTTTCTGGGGGCCGAGCAGTACTTC. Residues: CASSFLGAEQYF.

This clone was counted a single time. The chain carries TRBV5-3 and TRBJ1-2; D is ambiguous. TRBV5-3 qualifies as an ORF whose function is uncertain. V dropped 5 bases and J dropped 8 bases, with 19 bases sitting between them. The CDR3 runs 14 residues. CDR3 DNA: TGTGCCAGAAGGGTCACGGCCGAGGGCAGGGGCTACACCTTC. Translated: CARRVTAEGRGYTF.

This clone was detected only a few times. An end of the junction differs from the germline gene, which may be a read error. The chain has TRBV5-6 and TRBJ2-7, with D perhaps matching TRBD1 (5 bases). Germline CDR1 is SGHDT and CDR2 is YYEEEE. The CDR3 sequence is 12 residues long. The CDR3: CASSLGQGFFHF. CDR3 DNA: TGTGCCAGCAGCTTGGGTCAGGGTTTTTTTCACTTC. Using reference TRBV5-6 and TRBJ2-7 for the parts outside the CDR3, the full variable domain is DAGVTQSPTHLIKTRGQQVTLRCSPKSGHDTVSWYQQALGQGPQFIFQYYEEEERQRGNFPDRFSGHQFPNYSSELNVNALLLGDSALYLCASSLGQGFFHFGPGTRLTVT.

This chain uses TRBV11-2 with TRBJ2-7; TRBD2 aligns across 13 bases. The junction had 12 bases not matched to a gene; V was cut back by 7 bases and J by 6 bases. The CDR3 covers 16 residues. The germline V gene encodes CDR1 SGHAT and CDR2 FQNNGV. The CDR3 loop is CASTLQGGTSGIEQYF. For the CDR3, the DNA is TGTGCCAGCACTCTCCAAGGGGGGACTAGCGGGATCGAGCAGTACTTC.

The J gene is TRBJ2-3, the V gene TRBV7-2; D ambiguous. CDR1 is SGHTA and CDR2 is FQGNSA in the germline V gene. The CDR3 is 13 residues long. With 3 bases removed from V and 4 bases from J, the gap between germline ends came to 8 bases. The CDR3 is CASSFLSADTQYF. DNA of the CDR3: TGTGCCAGCAGCTTTCTCTCGGCAGATACGCAGTATTTT.

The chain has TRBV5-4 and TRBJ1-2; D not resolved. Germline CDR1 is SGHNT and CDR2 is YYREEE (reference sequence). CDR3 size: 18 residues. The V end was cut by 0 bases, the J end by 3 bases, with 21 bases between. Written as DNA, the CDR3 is TGTGCCAGCAGCTTGGTGGTGGTCGCCGCCACGAGGGACTATGGCTACACCTTC. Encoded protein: CASSLVVVAATRDYGYTF.

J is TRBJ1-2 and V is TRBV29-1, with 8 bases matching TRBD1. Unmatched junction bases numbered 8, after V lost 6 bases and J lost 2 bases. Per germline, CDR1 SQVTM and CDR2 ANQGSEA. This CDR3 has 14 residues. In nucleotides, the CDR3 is TGCAGCGTAGCTAGACAGGGGAGGAACTATGGCTACACCTTC. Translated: CSVARQGRNYGYTF.

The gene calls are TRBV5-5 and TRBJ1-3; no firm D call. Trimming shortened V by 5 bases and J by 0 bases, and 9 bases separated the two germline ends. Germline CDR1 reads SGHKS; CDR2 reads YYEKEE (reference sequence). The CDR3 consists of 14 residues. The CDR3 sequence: CASSEGSSGNTIYF. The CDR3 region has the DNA TGTGCCAGCAGTGAAGGGAGCTCTGGAAACACCATATATTTT.

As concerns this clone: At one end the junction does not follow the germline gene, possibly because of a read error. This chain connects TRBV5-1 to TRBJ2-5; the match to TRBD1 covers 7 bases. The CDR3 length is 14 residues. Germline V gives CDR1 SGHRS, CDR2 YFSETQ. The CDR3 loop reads CASSAGTVQGTQYF. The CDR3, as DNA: TGCGCCAGCAGCGCAGGGACAGTTCAAGGGACCCAGTACTTC.

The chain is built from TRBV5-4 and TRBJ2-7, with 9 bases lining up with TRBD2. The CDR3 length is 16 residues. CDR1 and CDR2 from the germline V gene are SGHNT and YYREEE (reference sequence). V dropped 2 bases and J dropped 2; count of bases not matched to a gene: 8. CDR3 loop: CASSFKMLAGAYEQYF. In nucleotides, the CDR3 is TGTGCCAGCAGCTTCAAAATGTTAGCGGGAGCCTACGAGCAGTACTTC.

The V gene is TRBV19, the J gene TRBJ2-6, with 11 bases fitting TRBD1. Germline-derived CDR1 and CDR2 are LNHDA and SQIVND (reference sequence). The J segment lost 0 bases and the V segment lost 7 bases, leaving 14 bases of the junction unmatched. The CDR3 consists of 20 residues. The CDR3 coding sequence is TGTGCCAGTACCCTCCGGGACAGGGGGTTAACGGACTCTGGGGCCAACGTCCTGACTTTC. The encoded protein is CASTLRDRGLTDSGANVLTF.

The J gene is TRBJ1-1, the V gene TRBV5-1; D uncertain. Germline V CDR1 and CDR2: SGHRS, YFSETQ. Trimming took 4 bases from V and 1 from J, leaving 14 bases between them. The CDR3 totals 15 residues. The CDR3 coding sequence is TGCGCCAGCAGCCCCCTCCCCGAGGGGAACACTGAAGCTTTCTTT. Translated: CASSPLPEGNTEAFF.

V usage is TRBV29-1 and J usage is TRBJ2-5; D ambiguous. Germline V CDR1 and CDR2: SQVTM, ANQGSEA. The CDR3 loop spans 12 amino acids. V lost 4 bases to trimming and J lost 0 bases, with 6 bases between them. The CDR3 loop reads CSVVSHQETQYF. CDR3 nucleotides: TGCAGCGTTGTTAGTCACCAAGAGACCCAGTACTTC.

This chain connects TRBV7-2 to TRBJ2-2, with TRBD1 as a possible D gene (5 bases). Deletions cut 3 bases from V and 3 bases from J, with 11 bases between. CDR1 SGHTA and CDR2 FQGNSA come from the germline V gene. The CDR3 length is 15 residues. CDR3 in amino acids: CASSFKGRDTGELFF. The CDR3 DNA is TGTGCCAGCAGCTTCAAGGGGCGCGACACCGGGGAGCTGTTTTTT.

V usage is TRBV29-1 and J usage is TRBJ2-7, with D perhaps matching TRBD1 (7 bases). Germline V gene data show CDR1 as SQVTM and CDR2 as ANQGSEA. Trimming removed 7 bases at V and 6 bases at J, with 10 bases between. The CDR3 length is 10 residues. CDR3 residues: CSAGDSEQYF. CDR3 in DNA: TGCAGCGCGGGGGACAGCGAGCAGTACTTC.

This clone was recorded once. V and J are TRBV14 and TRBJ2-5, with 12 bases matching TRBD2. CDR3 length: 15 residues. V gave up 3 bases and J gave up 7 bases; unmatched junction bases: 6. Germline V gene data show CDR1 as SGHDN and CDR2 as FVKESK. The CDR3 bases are TGTGCCAGCAGCCAGACTAGCGGGAGTCGGGGGACCCAGTACTTC. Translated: CASSQTSGSRGTQYF.